One sample yielded the 2 T cell receptor beta chains listed below, sequenced in a study of blood T cell repertoires in COVID-19. TCRdb's table, derived via immunoSEQ multiplex PCR, lists solely in-frame clones and lacks some. The table lists about 180,000 clones, roughly 80% of them singletons, with roughly 15% in the top ten. Source material: peripheral blood. Receptor source: a man between 18 and 29 years old with active or convalescent COVID-19.

The genes are TRBV5-4 and TRBJ2-1; D remains unclear. The CDR3 contains 14 residues. V was trimmed by 2 bases and J by 0 bases, leaving 6 bases between them. Per the germline V gene, CDR1 is SGHNT and CDR2 is YYREEE (reference sequence). The CDR3 DNA sequence: TGTGCCAGCAGCTTAGCAGGCTCCTACAATGAGCAGTTCTTC. Its translation is CASSLAGSYNEQFF. Based on the CDR3 plus reference TRBV5-4 and TRBJ2-1, the full variable domain is ETGVTQSPTHLIKTRGQQVTLRCSSQSGHNTVSWYQQALGQGPQFIFQYYREEENGRGNFPPRFSGLQFPNYSSELNVNALELDDSALYLCASSLAGSYNEQFFGPGTRLTVL.

In nucleotides, the CDR3 is TGTGCCAGCAGTAGGGACTACCGAGCCCCCATGCAGTACTTC. Translated, it gives CASSRDYRAPMQYF. V and J are TRBV11-1 and TRBJ2-7, with 7 bases aligning to TRBD2. The CDR3 sequence is 14 residues long. V trimming: 6 bases; J trimming: 9 bases; junction bases outside the gene matches: 14. Germline V CDR1 and CDR2: SGHAT, FQDESV (reference sequence). Full variable domain (rest looked up from reference TRBV11-1 and TRBJ2-7): EAEVAQSPRYKITEKSQAVAFWCDPISGHATLYWYRQILGQGPELLVQFQDESVVDDSQLPKDRFSAERLKGVDSTLKIQPAELGDSAMYLCASSRDYRAPMQYFGPGTRLTVT.